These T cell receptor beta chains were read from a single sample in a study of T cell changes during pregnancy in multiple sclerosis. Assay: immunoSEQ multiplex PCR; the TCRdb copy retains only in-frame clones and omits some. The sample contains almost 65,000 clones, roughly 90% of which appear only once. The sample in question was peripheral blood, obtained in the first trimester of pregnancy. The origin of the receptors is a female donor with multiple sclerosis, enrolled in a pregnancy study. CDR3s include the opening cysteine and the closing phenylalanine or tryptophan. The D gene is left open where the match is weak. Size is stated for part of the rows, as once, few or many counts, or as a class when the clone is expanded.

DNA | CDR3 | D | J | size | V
TGCGCCAGCAGGAACAGGGGATTGGGATCCTACGAGCAGTACTTC | CASRNRGLGSYEQYF | TRBD1 | TRBJ2-7 | once | TRBV10-2
TGCAGCGTCTGGGGGGGGGTCACTGAAGCTTTCTTT | CSVWGGVTEAFF | . | TRBJ1-1 | . | TRBV29-1
TGTGCCAGCTCACCACAGCGGGGGTACAATGAGCAGTTCTTC | CASSPQRGYNEQFF | TRBD2 | TRBJ2-1 | . | TRBV18
TGTGCCAGCAGTGTTGTTAGCGGGAGGGCGGGGGATGAGCAGTTCTTC | CASSVVSGRAGDEQFF | TRBD2 | TRBJ2-1 | once | TRBV25-1
TGTGCCTGGAAACAGGGCCCTCAGTGGGGGGAGCTGTTTTTT | CAWKQGPQWGELFF | . | TRBJ2-2 | . | TRBV30
TGCGCCAGCGCATCTAGCGGTAGCTCCTACGAGCAGTACTTC | CASASSGSSYEQYF | TRBD2 | TRBJ2-7 | . | TRBV5-1
TGTGCCTGGAGTGCTGGACAAGATCAGCCCCAGCATTTT | CAWSAGQDQPQHF | . | TRBJ1-5 | once | TRBV30
TGTGCCAGCAGCTTAAGCGCGAACACTGAAGCTTTCTTT | CASSLSANTEAFF | . | TRBJ1-1 | . | TRBV7-3
TGTGCCAGCAGCCACGGGACAGACTCTAGGTACGAGCAGTACTTC | CASSHGTDSRYEQYF | TRBD1 | TRBJ2-7 | . | TRBV11-2
TGTGCCAGCAAATACAGGGGGAGCACAGATACGCAGTATTTT | CASKYRGSTDTQYF | TRBD1 | TRBJ2-3 | . | TRBV27
TGTGCCAGCAGCCCAGGGACAGCAGCTAACTATGGCTACACCTTC | CASSPGTAANYGYTF | TRBD1 | TRBJ1-2 | . | TRBV9
TGTGCCAGTAGTATCCAGACTAGCTCCTACAATGAGCAGTTCTTC | CASSIQTSSYNEQFF | . | TRBJ2-1 | . | TRBV19
TGTGCCAGCAGCCGAGGACAGAGCACAGATACGCAGTATTTT | CASSRGQSTDTQYF | . | TRBJ2-3 | . | TRBV11-3
TGTGCCAGCAGCTCCTCTGGCGGTACGCAGTATTTT | CASSSSGGTQYF | . | TRBJ2-3 | . | TRBV7-3
TGCGCCAGCAGACACGGCTCGAGCAGGGCCCACGAGCAGTACTTC | CASRHGSSRAHEQYF | . | TRBJ2-7 | . | TRBV10-1
TGTGCCAGCAGCCTTCGGACCGGGGACATTCAGTACTTC | CASSLRTGDIQYF | . | TRBJ2-4 | once | TRBV11-2
TGTGCCAGCAGCGTAGGCGGGGTCCAAGAGACCCAGTACTTC | CASSVGGVQETQYF | . | TRBJ2-5 | . | TRBV9
TGTGCCGGACAGGGGCTCCGGTATGGCTACACCTTC | CAGQGLRYGYTF | TRBD1 | TRBJ1-2 | once | TRBV30
TGTGCCAGCAGCGTAGACCTTAGCTCCTACAATGAGCAGTTCTTC | CASSVDLSSYNEQFF | . | TRBJ2-1 | once | TRBV9
TGTGCCAGCAGACTAACGGGACTAGCGGGAGTCGCGGTTCCAGATACGCAGTATTTT | CASRLTGLAGVAVPDTQYF | TRBD2 | TRBJ2-3 | . | TRBV7-2
TGTGCCAGCAGTACTGACAGGGCGATCGGGGAGCTGTTTTTT | CASSTDRAIGELFF | TRBD1 | TRBJ2-2 | . | TRBV6-1
TGTGCCAGCATGAAACATGATAGCAATCAGCCCCAGCATTTT | CASMKHDSNQPQHF | . | TRBJ1-5 | . | TRBV2
TGTGCCAGCAGCAGTTTGGGCGCTTCTAGCACAGATACGCAGTATTTT | CASSSLGASSTDTQYF | . | TRBJ2-3 | . | TRBV21-1
TGTGCCAGCAGGCGAACTTCAAATATGAACACTGAAGCTTTCTTT | CASRRTSNMNTEAFF | . | TRBJ1-1 | . | TRBV2
TGTGCCAGCAGCCAAAACGGACTCAATCAGCCCCAGCATTTT | CASSQNGLNQPQHF | . | TRBJ1-5 | . | TRBV7-9
TGCAGTGCTTTGGAGGGAGATGAGCAGTTCTTC | CSALEGDEQFF | . | TRBJ2-1 | . | TRBV20-1
TGCGCCAGCAGTCAATCAAGCGGGACCCGTGAAGATACGCAGTATTTT | CASSQSSGTREDTQYF | TRBD2 | TRBJ2-3 | . | TRBV23-1
TGTGCCAGCAGACCCCGACAGGGGGGCGAGACCCAGTACTTC | CASRPRQGGETQYF | TRBD1 | TRBJ2-5 | . | TRBV28
TGCGCCAGCAGCCTTACACAGGAGTACAATCAGCCCCAGCATTTT | CASSLTQEYNQPQHF | . | TRBJ1-5 | once | TRBV4-3
TGTGCCAGTAGCGTGATTACTAGCGGGAGTTACCAAGAGACCCAGTACTTC | CASSVITSGSYQETQYF | TRBD2 | TRBJ2-5 | . | TRBV19
TGTGCCAGCACCAAGACAGGGCCCGGAAACACCATATATTTT | CASTKTGPGNTIYF | TRBD1 | TRBJ1-3 | . | TRBV9
TGTGCCAGCAGTTTAAACCCCGACACTGGCTACACCTTC | CASSLNPDTGYTF | . | TRBJ1-2 | . | TRBV27
TGTGCCAGCTCACCCCTCGACAGGCCCGGTGAGACCCAGTACTTC | CASSPLDRPGETQYF | . | TRBJ2-5 | . | TRBV18
TGTGCCAGCAGCTTAGTGTATAGGGTGGACAATACCCCGTATGGCTACACCTTC | CASSLVYRVDNTPYGYTF | . | TRBJ1-2 | once | TRBV7-9
TGTGCCAGCAGTACTAGCGGGGATAAAGATACGCAGTATTTT | CASSTSGDKDTQYF | TRBD2 | TRBJ2-3 | . | TRBV6-4
TGTGCCAGCACAGGGTTCCCGAATCAGCCCCAGCATTTT | CASTGFPNQPQHF | . | TRBJ1-5 | . | TRBV28
TGTGCCAGCAGTTTCCAGCGGACCACAGATACGCAGTATTTT | CASSFQRTTDTQYF | . | TRBJ2-3 | . | TRBV27
TGTGCCAGCAGTTTATATGGACTAGCGGAGAGGAGCGACAATGAGCAGTTCTTC | CASSLYGLAERSDNEQFF | TRBD2 | TRBJ2-1 | once | TRBV27
TGTGCCATCAGGGGACAGGGGGAGAATGAGCAGTTCTTC | CAIRGQGENEQFF | TRBD1 | TRBJ2-1 | . | TRBV10-3
TGCGCCAGCAGCCAAGGACAATCGGTCGGCACTGAAGCTTTCTTT | CASSQGQSVGTEAFF | . | TRBJ1-1 | . | TRBV4-3
TGTGCCAGCAATATCAAACTGGACACTGAAGCTTTCTTT | CASNIKLDTEAFF | . | TRBJ1-1 | . | TRBV6-6
TGTGCCTGGAGTGGGACAGGGCTGGACACAGATACGCAGTATTTT | CAWSGTGLDTDTQYF | TRBD1 | TRBJ2-3 | . | TRBV30
TGTGCCAGCAGATCACCGGGACTAGCTAAAGAGACCCAGTACTTC | CASRSPGLAKETQYF | TRBD2 | TRBJ2-5 | . | TRBV7-2
TGTGCCAGCAGCAAGGGACTAGTTGGGGATACGCAGTATTTT | CASSKGLVGDTQYF | TRBD2 | TRBJ2-3 | . | TRBV7-3
TGTGCCAGCAGTCACGACAGGGGAAACGTCCTGACTTTC | CASSHDRGNVLTF | TRBD1 | TRBJ2-6 | once | TRBV27
TGTGCCAGCAATGCGAGGGGGAGCGGTAACACCGGGGAGCTGTTTTTT | CASNARGSGNTGELFF | . | TRBJ2-2 | once | TRBV11-2
TGTGCCAGCAGCTTGTTGATGAGGGAGGAGACCCAGTACTTC | CASSLLMREETQYF | . | TRBJ2-5 | . | TRBV5-5
TGTGCCAGCAGACTAGATAGCAATCAGCCCCAGCATTTT | CASRLDSNQPQHF | . | TRBJ1-5 | . | TRBV6-6
TGTGCCATCAGCCCCGGGACAGGGGTAAGCAATCAGCCCCAGCATTTT | CAISPGTGVSNQPQHF | TRBD1 | TRBJ1-5 | . | TRBV10-3
TGCAGCGTTGAAGGGGCGGGAGGTATCTCCGGGGAGCTGTTTTTT | CSVEGAGGISGELFF | TRBD2 | TRBJ2-2 | . | TRBV29-1
TGTGCCACCGAAGCGACTAGCGGACCATACGAGCAGTACTTC | CATEATSGPYEQYF | TRBD2 | TRBJ2-7 | . | TRBV19
TGTGCCAGCAGCGTATTATCTAGCGGGCAAACGGAGCTGTTTTTT | CASSVLSSGQTELFF | TRBD2 | TRBJ2-2 | . | TRBV9
TGTGCCAGCAGCGAGAGCATTAGCGACTACAATGAGCAGTTCTTC | CASSESISDYNEQFF | . | TRBJ2-1 | . | TRBV7-2
TGCAGCGTACTCCCCCGTTCTAGCACAGATACGCAGTATTTT | CSVLPRSSTDTQYF | . | TRBJ2-3 | . | TRBV29-1
TGTGCCAGCAGTGTTACAGGGATGGGTTACAATGAGCAGTTCTTC | CASSVTGMGYNEQFF | . | TRBJ2-1 | . | TRBV25-1